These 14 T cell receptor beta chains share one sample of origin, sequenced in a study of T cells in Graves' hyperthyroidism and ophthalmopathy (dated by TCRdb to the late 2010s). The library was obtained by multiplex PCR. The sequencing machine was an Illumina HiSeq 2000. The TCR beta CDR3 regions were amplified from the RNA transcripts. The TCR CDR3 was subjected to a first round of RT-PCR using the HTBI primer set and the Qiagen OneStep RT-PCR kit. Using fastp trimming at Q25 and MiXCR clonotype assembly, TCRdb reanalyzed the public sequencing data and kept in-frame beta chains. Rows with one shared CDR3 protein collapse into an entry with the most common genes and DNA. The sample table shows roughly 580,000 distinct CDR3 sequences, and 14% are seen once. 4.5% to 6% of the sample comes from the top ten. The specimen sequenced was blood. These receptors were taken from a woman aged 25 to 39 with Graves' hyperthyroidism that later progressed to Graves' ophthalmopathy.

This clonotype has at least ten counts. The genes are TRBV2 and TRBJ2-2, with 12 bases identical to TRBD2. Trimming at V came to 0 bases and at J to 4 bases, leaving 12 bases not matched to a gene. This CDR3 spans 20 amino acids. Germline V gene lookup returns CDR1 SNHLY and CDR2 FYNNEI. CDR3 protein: CASSEAGLAGAGGATGELFF. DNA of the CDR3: TGTGCCAGCAGTGAAGCGGGACTAGCGGGTGCCGGGGGCGCCACCGGGGAGCTGTTTTTT.

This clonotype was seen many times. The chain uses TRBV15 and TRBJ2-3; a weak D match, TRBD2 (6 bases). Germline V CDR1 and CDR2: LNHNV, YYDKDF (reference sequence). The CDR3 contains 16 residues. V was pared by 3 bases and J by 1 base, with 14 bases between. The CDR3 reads CATSRPAASGTDTQYF. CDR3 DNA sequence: TGTGCCACCAGCAGGCCTGCTGCTAGCGGCACAGATACGCAGTATTTT.

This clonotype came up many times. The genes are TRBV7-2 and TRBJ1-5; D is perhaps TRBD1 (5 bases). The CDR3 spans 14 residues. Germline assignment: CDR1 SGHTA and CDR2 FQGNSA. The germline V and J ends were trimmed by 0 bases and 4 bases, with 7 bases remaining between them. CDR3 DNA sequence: TGTGCCAGCAGCTTAGCCCAGGGAAATCAGCCCCAGCATTTT. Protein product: CASSLAQGNQPQHF.

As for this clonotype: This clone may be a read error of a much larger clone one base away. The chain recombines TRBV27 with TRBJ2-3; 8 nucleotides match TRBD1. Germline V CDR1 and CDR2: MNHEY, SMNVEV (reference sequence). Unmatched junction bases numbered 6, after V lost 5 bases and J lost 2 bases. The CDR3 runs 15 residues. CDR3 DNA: TGTGCCAGCAGTGACCAGGGACAGGCCACAGATACGCAGTATTTT. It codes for CASSDQGQATDTQYF.

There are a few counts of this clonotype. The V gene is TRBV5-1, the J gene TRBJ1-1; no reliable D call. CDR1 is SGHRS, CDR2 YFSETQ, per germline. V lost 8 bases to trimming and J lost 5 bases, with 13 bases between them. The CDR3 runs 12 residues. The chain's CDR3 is CASTGRGTEAFF. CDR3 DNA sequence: TGCGCCAGTACGGGCCGAGGAACTGAAGCTTTCTTT.

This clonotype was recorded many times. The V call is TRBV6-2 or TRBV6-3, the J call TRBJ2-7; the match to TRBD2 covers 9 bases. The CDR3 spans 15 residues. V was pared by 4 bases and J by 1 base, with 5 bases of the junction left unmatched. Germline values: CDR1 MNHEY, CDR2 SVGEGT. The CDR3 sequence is CASSLAGEGSYEQYF. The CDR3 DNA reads TGTGCCAGCAGTTTAGCGGGAGAGGGTTCCTACGAGCAGTACTTC.

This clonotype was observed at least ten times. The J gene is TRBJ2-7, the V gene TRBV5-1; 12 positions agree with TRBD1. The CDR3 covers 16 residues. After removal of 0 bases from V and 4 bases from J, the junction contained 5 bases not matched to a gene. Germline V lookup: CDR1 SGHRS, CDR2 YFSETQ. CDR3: CASSLGRGQGAYEQYF. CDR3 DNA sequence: TGCGCCAGCAGCTTGGGACGGGGACAGGGGGCATACGAGCAGTACTTC.

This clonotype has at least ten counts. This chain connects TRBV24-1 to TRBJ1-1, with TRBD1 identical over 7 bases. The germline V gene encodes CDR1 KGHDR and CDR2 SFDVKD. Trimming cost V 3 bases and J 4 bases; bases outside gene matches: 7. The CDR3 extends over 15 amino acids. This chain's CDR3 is CATSDPNTGATEAFF. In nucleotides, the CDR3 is TGTGCCACCAGTGATCCCAATACAGGGGCCACTGAAGCTTTCTTT.

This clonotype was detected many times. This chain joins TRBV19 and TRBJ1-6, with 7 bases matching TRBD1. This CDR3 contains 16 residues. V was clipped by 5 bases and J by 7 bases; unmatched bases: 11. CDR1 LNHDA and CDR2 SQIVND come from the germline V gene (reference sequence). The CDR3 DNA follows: TGTGCCAGTAGTCTCCGACAGGGTAGTGGGAATTCACCCCTCCACTTT. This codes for CASSLRQGSGNSPLHF.

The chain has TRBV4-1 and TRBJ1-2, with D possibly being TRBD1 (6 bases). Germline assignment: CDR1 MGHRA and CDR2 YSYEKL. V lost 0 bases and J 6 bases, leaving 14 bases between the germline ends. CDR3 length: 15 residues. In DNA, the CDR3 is TGCGCCAGCAGCCAAGATGGGGGGCGCATTGATGGCTACACCTTC. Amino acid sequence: CASSQDGGRIDGYTF.

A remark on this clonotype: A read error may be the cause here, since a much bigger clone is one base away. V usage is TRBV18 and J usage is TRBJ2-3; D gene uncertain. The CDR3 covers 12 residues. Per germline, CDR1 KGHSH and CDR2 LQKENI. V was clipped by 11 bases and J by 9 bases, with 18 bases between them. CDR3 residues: CACRPTTITQYF. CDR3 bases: TGTGCCTGCCGACCTACCACAATAACGCAGTATTTT.

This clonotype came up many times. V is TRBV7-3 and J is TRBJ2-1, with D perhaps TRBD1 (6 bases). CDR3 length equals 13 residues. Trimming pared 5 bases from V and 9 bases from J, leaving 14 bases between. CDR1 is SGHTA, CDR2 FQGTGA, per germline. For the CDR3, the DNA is TGTGCCAGCAGCCACCTGGGGGCCGGTGAGCAGTTCTTC. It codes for CASSHLGAGEQFF.

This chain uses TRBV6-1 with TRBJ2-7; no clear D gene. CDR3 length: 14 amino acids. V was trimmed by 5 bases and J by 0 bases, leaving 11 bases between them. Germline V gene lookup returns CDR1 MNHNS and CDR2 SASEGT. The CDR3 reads CASSPHPNSYEQYF. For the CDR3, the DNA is TGTGCCAGCAGTCCCCACCCCAACTCCTACGAGCAGTACTTC.

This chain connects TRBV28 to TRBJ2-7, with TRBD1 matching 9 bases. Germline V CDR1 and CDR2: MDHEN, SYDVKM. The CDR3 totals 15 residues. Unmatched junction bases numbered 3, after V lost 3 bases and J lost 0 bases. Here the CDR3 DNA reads TGTGCCAGCAGTTTCTGGACAGGGGTCTCCTACGAGCAGTACTTC. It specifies CASSFWTGVSYEQYF.